The 4 T cell receptor beta chains below were found in one sample sequenced in a study of blood T cell repertoires in COVID-19. Profiled with immunoSEQ multiplex PCR; TCRdb holds only in-frame clones, not every one. This sample has 200,000 to 250,000 clones, with around 87% found just once. The sequenced sample was peripheral blood. The receptors derive from a woman aged 25 to 39 who had recovered from COVID-19.

This clone has just one count. The chain recombines TRBV30 with TRBJ2-7, with D perhaps TRBD1 (5 bases). The CDR3 runs to 12 residues. From germline, CDR1 is GTSNPN and CDR2 SVGIG (reference sequence). Trimming took 2 bases from V and 3 from J, leaving 8 bases between them. CDR3 in amino acids: CAWSPDSYEQYF. DNA for the CDR3: TGTGCCTGGAGTCCTGACAGCTACGAGCAGTACTTC.

This clone appeared many times. This chain links TRBV6-1 with TRBJ2-3, with D possibly matching TRBD1 (5 bases). The CDR3 is made up of 15 amino acids. Deletions cut 0 bases from V and 4 bases from J, with 11 bases between. Germline lookup yields CDR1 MNHNS and CDR2 SASEGT. The CDR3 DNA reads as TGTGCCAGCAGTGAAGCAGAAGGGGTATCAGATACGCAGTATTTT. It encodes CASSEAEGVSDTQYF.

This chain connects TRBV19 to TRBJ1-2; maybe TRBD1 (5 bases). Trimming pared 6 bases from V and 1 base from J, leaving 18 bases between. The CDR3 extends over 16 amino acids. CDR1 and CDR2 from the germline V gene are LNHDA and SQIVND (reference sequence). CDR3: CASRLDVGGVNYGYTF. The DNA for the CDR3 is TGTGCCAGTAGGTTGGATGTGGGGGGAGTTAACTATGGCTACACCTTC.

This rearrangement joins TRBV4-1 to TRBJ2-7; D is ambiguous. The ends were cut back, 1 base at V and 2 bases at J, with 9 bases in the middle. CDR1 and CDR2 (germline): MGHRA, YSYEKL. This CDR3 has 14 residues. This CDR3 is CASSQVVQAYEQYF. The CDR3 DNA reads as TGCGCCAGCAGCCAAGTTGTTCAGGCCTACGAGCAGTACTTC.